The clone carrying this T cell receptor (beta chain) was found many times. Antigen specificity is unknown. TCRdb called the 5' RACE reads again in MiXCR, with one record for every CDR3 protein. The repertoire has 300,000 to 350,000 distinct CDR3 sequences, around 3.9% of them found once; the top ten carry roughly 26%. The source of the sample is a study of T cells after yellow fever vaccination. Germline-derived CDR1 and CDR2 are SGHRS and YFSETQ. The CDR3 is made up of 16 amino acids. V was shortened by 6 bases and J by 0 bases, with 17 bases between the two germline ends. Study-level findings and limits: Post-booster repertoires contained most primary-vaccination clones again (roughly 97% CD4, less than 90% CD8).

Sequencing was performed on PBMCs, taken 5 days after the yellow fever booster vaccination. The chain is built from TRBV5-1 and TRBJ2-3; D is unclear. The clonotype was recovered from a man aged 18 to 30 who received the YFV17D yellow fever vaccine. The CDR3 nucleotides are TGCGCCAGCACACCAACGCCTGACTCTAGCACAGATACGCAGTATTTT. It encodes CASTPTPDSSTDTQYF.